This entry lists 4 T cell receptor beta chains sequenced from one sample in a study of T-cell reconstitution after alpha-beta-depleted transplantation in children. Unique molecular identifiers were used to barcode this TCRbeta library. TCRdb recomputed calls from the PCR reads with MiXCR, one row per CDR3 protein. The sample has about 580,000 distinct CDR3 sequences; roughly 23% are singletons. The starting material was PBMCs, mostly from graft donor cells, obtained 360 days after TCRalphabeta/CD19-depleted stem cell transplant. All receptors derive from a boy less than two years old who had a stem cell transplant for acute myeloid leukemia, so the T cells may come from the graft donor.

On this clonotype: This may come from a read error, since a much larger clone is one base off. The chain links TRBV2 to TRBJ2-5; D is uncertain. This CDR3 is built from 10 residues. The V gene's germline CDR1 is SNHLY and CDR2 FYNNEI. V was clipped by 6 bases and J by 6 bases, with 5 bases between them. The CDR3 sequence: CASREKTQYF. The CDR3, as DNA: TGTGCCAGCAGGGAAAAGACCCAGTACTTC.

V is TRBV19 and J is TRBJ1-2, with D possibly matching TRBD1 (5 bases). The CDR3 is made up of 15 amino acids. Trimming cost V 5 bases and J 2 bases, with 15 bases left between them. Germline V gene lookup returns CDR1 LNHDA and CDR2 SQIVND (reference sequence). The CDR3 nucleotides are TGTGCCAGTAGTCTGTGGACAAGTCGCAACTATGGCTACACCTTC. Translation gives CASSLWTSRNYGYTF.

Many counts were recorded for this clonotype. The chain couples TRBV7-3 to TRBJ2-3; tentatively, D is TRBD2 (6 bases). V shed 5 bases and J shed 0 bases, with 12 bases lying between them. The length of the CDR3 is 15 residues. CDR1 is SGHTA and CDR2 is FQGTGA in the germline V gene. This CDR3 reads CASSELATSTDTQYF. In DNA form, the CDR3 reads TGTGCCAGCAGCGAGCTAGCGACCAGCACAGATACGCAGTATTTT.

Notes on this clonotype: The conserved phenylalanine or tryptophan normally closing the CDR3 is absent here, so this likely arose from a read error. The V gene is TRBV20-1, the J gene TRBJ2-7; tentatively, D is TRBD2 (6 bases). This CDR3 spans 14 amino acids. The germline V gene encodes CDR1 DFQATT and CDR2 SNEGSKA (reference sequence). The ends were cut back, 6 bases at V and 0 bases at J, with 15 bases in the middle. CDR3: CSAKRYGSSYEQYL. CDR3 bases: TGCAGTGCAAAGAGATACGGGAGCTCCTACGAGCAGTACCTC.